The 11 T cell receptor beta chains in this list originate from one sample, sequenced in a study of cytotoxic CD8 clonotypes in ibrutinib-treated CLL. The protocol was immunoSEQ multiplex PCR, while the TCRdb copy is restricted to in-frame clones and leaves out a portion. The sample consists of roughly 150,000 clones, 70% to 85% of them appearing once. The source material was PBMCs, sampled after 12 months of ibrutinib treatment. The receptors originated from a human donor with chronic lymphocytic leukemia.

This clone was picked up a small number of times. This sequence joins TRBV25-1 and TRBJ1-5, with 8 bases aligning to TRBD1. CDR1 is MGHDK and CDR2 is SYGVNS in the germline V gene. The CDR3 has 14 amino acids. Trimming removed 11 bases from V and 1 base from J; junction bases left unmatched: 7. CDR3 sequence reads: CASGDRMSNQPQHF. CDR3 bases: TGTGCCTCGGGGGACAGGATGAGCAATCAGCCCCAGCATTTT.

This rearrangement joins TRBV2 to TRBJ2-1; no clear D gene. Looked up from germline, CDR1 is SNHLY and CDR2 is FYNNEI. Deletions cut 2 bases from V and 8 bases from J, with 10 bases between. This CDR3 is 13 amino acids long. CDR3 sequence reads: CASSELIAHEQFF. In DNA form, the CDR3 reads TGTGCCAGCAGTGAACTGATAGCACATGAGCAGTTCTTC.

This chain connects TRBV28 to TRBJ1-3, with TRBD1 identical over 8 bases. This CDR3 has 14 amino acids. The ends lost 5 bases at V and 0 bases at J; junction bases unmatched: 0. CDR1 MDHEN and CDR2 SYDVKM come from the germline V gene. CDR3 nucleotide sequence: TGTGCCAGCAGTACAGGGGGCTCTGGAAACACCATATATTTT. Residues: CASSTGGSGNTIYF.

V usage is TRBV6-1 and J usage is TRBJ1-1; D gene unclear. This CDR3 has 14 residues. Trimming stripped 0 bases from V and 8 bases from J, with 13 bases between. Germline V gene lookup returns CDR1 MNHNS and CDR2 SASEGT. The CDR3 reads CASSEARQSSEAFF. The CDR3 DNA reads as TGTGCCAGCAGTGAAGCGAGGCAGTCCTCGGAAGCTTTCTTT.

The chain couples TRBV7-2 to TRBJ2-3; 10 positions match TRBD2. The J segment lost 0 bases and the V segment lost 3 bases, leaving 6 bases of the junction unmatched. The CDR3 has 17 residues. Germline values: CDR1 SGHTA, CDR2 FQGNSA. DNA for the CDR3: TGTGCCAGCAGCTTTCAACTAGCGGGGACTAGCACAGATACGCAGTATTTT. Amino acids: CASSFQLAGTSTDTQYF.

V gene TRBV19 combines with J gene TRBJ2-7; D gene ambiguous. The CDR3 is 14 amino acids. Trimming cost V 3 bases and J 0 bases, with 9 bases left between them. In germline, CDR1 is LNHDA, CDR2 SQIVND (reference sequence). CDR3 bases: TGTGCCAGTAGTATGCAGCCAGGCTCCTACGAGCAGTACTTC. Translation gives CASSMQPGSYEQYF. Looking up the rest from reference TRBV19 and TRBJ2-7 gives the full variable domain: DGGITQSPKYLFRKEGQNVTLSCEQNLNHDAMYWYRQDPGQGLRLIYYSQIVNDFQKGDIAEGYSVSREKKESFPLTVTSAQKNPTAFYLCASSMQPGSYEQYFGPGTRLTVT.

J is TRBJ2-1 and V is TRBV11-2, with TRBD2 identical over 11 bases. Trimming at V came to 3 bases and at J to 7 bases, leaving 8 bases not matched to a gene. Germline V gives CDR1 SGHAT, CDR2 FQNNGV. There are 16 residues in the CDR3. For the CDR3, the DNA is TGTGCCAGCAGCTTGACTAGCGGGGCGCTAGTGAATGAGCAGTTCTTC. It encodes CASSLTSGALVNEQFF.

The J gene is TRBJ1-1, the V gene TRBV6-5; unclear D gene. The CDR3 spans 13 residues. The ends were cut back, 0 bases at V and 6 bases at J, with 8 bases in the middle. Germline V gives CDR1 MNHEY, CDR2 SVGAGI. CDR3 loop: CASSYSHGSEAFF. The CDR3 bases are TGTGCCAGCAGTTACTCGCATGGGTCTGAAGCTTTCTTT.

V usage is TRBV7-2 and J usage is TRBJ2-1; 10 positions match TRBD1. The CDR3 is made up of 16 amino acids. The V gene end was trimmed by 5 bases and the J gene end by 13 bases; junction bases not matched to a gene: 17. Germline assignment: CDR1 SGHTA and CDR2 FQGNSA. CDR3 region: CASSPEWDRGVFGQFF. In DNA form, the CDR3 reads TGTGCCAGCAGCCCTGAATGGGACAGGGGTGTCTTTGGCCAGTTCTTC. Based on the CDR3 plus reference TRBV7-2 and TRBJ2-1, the full variable domain is GAGVSQSPSNKVTEKGKDVELRCDPISGHTALYWYRQSLGQGLEFLIYFQGNSAPDKSGLPSDRFSAERTGGSVSTLTIQRTQQEDSAVYLCASSPEWDRGVFGQFFGPGTRLTVL.

The J gene is TRBJ1-1, the V gene TRBV19; perhaps TRBD1 as D (6 bases). The CDR3 runs 15 residues. CDR1 and CDR2 from the germline V gene are LNHDA and SQIVND (reference sequence). Trimming cost V 5 bases and J 7 bases, with 20 bases left between them. The CDR3 region is CASSRGGRIGDEAFF. The CDR3 nucleotides read TGTGCCAGTAGTCGCGGGGGCAGGATTGGAGATGAAGCTTTCTTT.

The rearrangement joins TRBV28 to TRBJ1-1; D might be TRBD1 (5 bases). Germline V CDR1 and CDR2: MDHEN, SYDVKM. V was shortened by 3 bases and J by 6 bases, with 8 bases between the two germline ends. The CDR3 extends over 12 amino acids. Here the CDR3 DNA reads TGTGCCAGCAGTTTGAGGGGTCCTGAAGCTTTCTTT. Amino acid sequence: CASSLRGPEAFF.